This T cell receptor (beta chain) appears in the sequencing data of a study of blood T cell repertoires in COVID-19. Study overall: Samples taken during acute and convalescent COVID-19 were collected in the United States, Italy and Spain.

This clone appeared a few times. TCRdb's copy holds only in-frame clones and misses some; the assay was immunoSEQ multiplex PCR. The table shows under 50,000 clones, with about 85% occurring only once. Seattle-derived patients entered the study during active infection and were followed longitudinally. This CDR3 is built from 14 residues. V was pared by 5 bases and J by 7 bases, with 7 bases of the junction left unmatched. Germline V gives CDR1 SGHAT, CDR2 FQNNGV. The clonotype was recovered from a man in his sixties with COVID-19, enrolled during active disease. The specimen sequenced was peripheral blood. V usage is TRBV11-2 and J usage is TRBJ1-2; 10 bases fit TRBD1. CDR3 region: CASSARQGAFGYTF. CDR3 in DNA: TGTGCCAGCAGCGCCCGACAGGGGGCGTTTGGCTACACCTTC.